These 17 T cell receptor beta chains came from one sample sequenced in a study of T cell repertoires in cytomegalovirus infection. These TCRs' antigens remain unknown. TCRdb reprocessed the reads with MiXCR, giving one entry per CDR3 protein. The repertoire holds under 300,000 distinct CDR3 sequences, with roughly a fifth as singletons. Sequenced material: cultured PBMCs, taken from culture after CMV antigen stimulation. The receptors here all came from a human donor in good health (CMV status not recorded). Some clones in this sample may be carry-over from other donors' samples.

Here the CDR3 reads CASSTGGNGAGELFF. In DNA form, the CDR3 reads TGTGCCAGCAGTACAGGGGGCAATGGCGCCGGGGAGCTGTTTTTT. The gene calls are TRBV28 and TRBJ2-2; 9 bases agree with TRBD1. Per germline, CDR1 MDHEN and CDR2 SYDVKM. CDR3 length equals 15 residues. J was trimmed by 6 bases and V by 5 bases; bases with no gene match: 7. Combining the CDR3 with reference TRBV28 and TRBJ2-2 gives the whole variable domain DVKVTQSSRYLVKRTGEKVFLECVQDMDHENMFWYRQDPGLGLRLIYFSYDVKMKEKGDIPEGYSVSREKKERFSLILESASTNQTSMYLCASSTGGNGAGELFFGEGSRLTVL.

Many counts were recorded for this clonotype. V is TRBV7-2 and J is TRBJ2-1, with D possibly being TRBD2 (5 bases). Trimming pared 1 base from V and 3 bases from J, leaving 7 bases between. Germline values: CDR1 SGHTA, CDR2 FQGNSA. This CDR3 is 14 amino acids long. CDR3 sequence (DNA): TGTGCCAGCAGCTTAGGCGGACTCTACAATGAGCAGTTCTTC. As protein: CASSLGGLYNEQFF.

The chain joins TRBV11-2 to TRBJ1-3; D is uncertain. V lost 5 bases to trimming and J lost 4 bases, with 6 bases between them. The CDR3 consists of 12 residues. CDR1 and CDR2 from the germline V gene are SGHAT and FQNNGV. The CDR3 sequence: CASSELGNTIYF. In nucleotides, the CDR3 is TGTGCCAGCAGCGAGCTGGGAAACACCATATATTTT.

This clonotype was detected a few times. The J gene is TRBJ1-2, the V gene TRBV4-3, with D possibly TRBD1 on 5 matching bases. CDR3 length: 14 amino acids. Germline V CDR1 and CDR2: LGHNA, YSLEER. V lost 1 base and J 8 bases, leaving 14 bases between the germline ends. Written as DNA, the CDR3 is TGCGCCAGCAGCCAAGTGGGGACCCCGAGAGGCTACACCTTC. This encodes CASSQVGTPRGYTF.

With respect to this clonotype: Germline is not matched at one junction end, which may reflect a read error. The J gene is TRBJ1-5, the V gene TRBV7-7; D ambiguous. CDR1 and CDR2 from the germline V gene are SSHAT and FNYEAQ (reference sequence). This CDR3 comprises 16 residues. As DNA, the CDR3 is TGTGCTAGCAGCTTACCAAACCCGGGCGGCAATCAGCCCCAGCATTTT. It is translated as CASSLPNPGGNQPQHF.

J is TRBJ2-1 and V is TRBV9; 9 nucleotides agree with TRBD2. The germline V gene has CDR1 SGDLS and CDR2 YYNGEE. This CDR3 region has 15 residues. V lost 2 bases to trimming and J lost 4 bases; unmatched junction nucleotides: 4. The CDR3 sequence: CASSVASGIYNEQFF. CDR3 bases: TGTGCCAGCAGCGTCGCTAGCGGGATATACAATGAGCAGTTCTTC.

The rearrangement links TRBV6-1 to TRBJ2-7, with 8 bases lining up with TRBD2. From germline, CDR1 is MNHNS and CDR2 SASEGT. V lost 2 bases, J lost 2 bases, and 8 bases stayed unmatched. This CDR3 spans 16 amino acids. The CDR3 protein is CASSEMSGSPPYEQYF. CDR3 bases: TGTGCCAGCAGTGAAATGAGCGGGAGCCCCCCCTACGAGCAGTACTTC.

CDR3 sequence (DNA): TGCAGTGCTAGAGCAGGGAACTCCTACAATGAGCAGTTCTTC. Translation gives CSARAGNSYNEQFF. This chain connects TRBV20-1 to TRBJ2-1, with a possible D match to TRBD1 (5 bases). Trimming took off 1 base at V and 0 bases at J, with 7 bases between the two ends. The CDR3 spans 14 residues. Germline loops: CDR1 DFQATT, CDR2 SNEGSKA (reference sequence).

This clonotype was observed a handful of times. This chain connects TRBV10-3 to TRBJ2-2; 9 nucleotides align to TRBD1. Germline CDR1 reads ENHRY; CDR2 reads SYGVKD. This CDR3 contains 14 residues. With 6 bases clipped from V and 4 bases from J, the junction kept 3 bases outside the gene matches. In DNA form, the CDR3 reads TGTGCCATCAGGGGGACAGGGAGCACCGGGGAGCTGTTTTTT. It specifies CAIRGTGSTGELFF.

The gene calls are TRBV7-6 and TRBJ1-3; unclear D gene. Per the germline V gene, CDR1 is SGHVS and CDR2 is FNYEAQ. The V end lost 1 base, the J end lost 5 bases, and 9 bases lay between the germline ends. The length of the CDR3 is 14 residues. The CDR3 spells CASSLGSPRNTIYF. The CDR3 DNA follows: TGTGCCAGCAGCTTAGGCTCCCCAAGAAACACCATATATTTT.

The genes are TRBV27 and TRBJ2-7; unclear D gene. V lost 4 bases and J 0 bases, leaving 13 bases between the germline ends. The V gene's germline CDR1 is MNHEY and CDR2 SMNVEV (reference sequence). The CDR3 extends over 15 amino acids. The CDR3 region has the DNA TGTGCCAGCAGTTCCCCCCGGGCCAGCTCCTACGAGCAGTACGTC. As protein: CASSSPRASSYEQYV.

The J gene is TRBJ2-1, the V gene TRBV5-6; D is unclear. The CDR3 sequence is 12 residues long. The V gene's germline CDR1 is SGHDT and CDR2 YYEEEE. Trimming cost V 1 base and J 8 bases, with 7 bases left between them. The CDR3 loop is CASSLRRYEQFF. CDR3 coding DNA: TGTGCCAGCAGCTTGCGGCGGTATGAGCAGTTCTTC.

The table lists this clonotype with many counts. The rearrangement uses TRBV7-2 and TRBJ1-1, with D unresolved. CDR3 size: 12 residues. Deletions cut 3 bases from V and 2 bases from J, with 4 bases between. From germline, CDR1 is SGHTA and CDR2 FQGNSA. CDR3: CASSFINTEAFF. The CDR3 DNA is TGTGCCAGCAGCTTTATAAACACTGAAGCTTTCTTT.

V is TRBV19 and J is TRBJ1-1; D unresolved. The CDR3 is 12 amino acids. Per germline, CDR1 LNHDA and CDR2 SQIVND (reference sequence). Deletions cut 8 bases from V and 0 bases from J, with 7 bases between. The CDR3 DNA sequence: TGTGCCAGTTACTCAGTGAACACTGAAGCTTTCTTT. Encoded protein: CASYSVNTEAFF.

This clonotype was detected only once. The genes are TRBV6-6 and TRBJ1-1, with TRBD1 matching over 10 bases. CDR1 MNHNY and CDR2 SVGAGI come from the germline V gene (reference sequence). This CDR3 contains 14 residues. V shed 6 bases and J 3 bases; nucleotides not matched to a gene: 4. CDR3 residues: CASRLGQGDTEAFF. The CDR3 bases are TGTGCCAGCAGATTAGGACAGGGGGACACTGAAGCTTTCTTT.

This clonotype was seen many times. The V and J genes are TRBV7-2 and TRBJ1-1; D is uncertain. V was cut by 4 bases and J by 1 base, with 10 bases left in between. Germline CDR1 reads SGHTA; CDR2 reads FQGNSA. This CDR3 contains 14 residues. Written as DNA, the CDR3 is TGTGCCAGCAGCTCATTCGCGGAGAACACTGAAGCTTTCTTT. Protein sequence: CASSSFAENTEAFF.

This clonotype was detected ten times or more. This chain connects TRBV7-2 to TRBJ2-5, with 8 positions matching TRBD1. Germline V gene lookup returns CDR1 SGHTA and CDR2 FQGNSA. The junction had 6 bases not matched to a gene; V was cut back by 5 bases and J by 7 bases. The CDR3 totals 13 residues. The CDR3 DNA follows: TGTGCCAGCAGCAGGACAGGGTCCGGGACCCAGTACTTC. It codes for CASSRTGSGTQYF.